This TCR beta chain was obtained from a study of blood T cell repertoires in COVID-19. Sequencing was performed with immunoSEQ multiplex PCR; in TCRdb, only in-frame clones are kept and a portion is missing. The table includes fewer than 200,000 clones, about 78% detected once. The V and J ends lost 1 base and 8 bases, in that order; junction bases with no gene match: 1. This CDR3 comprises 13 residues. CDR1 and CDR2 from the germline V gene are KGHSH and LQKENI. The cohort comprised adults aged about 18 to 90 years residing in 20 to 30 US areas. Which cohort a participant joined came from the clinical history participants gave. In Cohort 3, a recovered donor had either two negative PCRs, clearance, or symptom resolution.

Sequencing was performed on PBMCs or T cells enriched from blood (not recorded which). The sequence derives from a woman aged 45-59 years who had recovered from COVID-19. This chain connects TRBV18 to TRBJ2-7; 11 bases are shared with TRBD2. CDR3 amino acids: CASSPRLAGQQYF. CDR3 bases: TGTGCCAGCTCACCACGACTAGCGGGACAGCAGTACTTC. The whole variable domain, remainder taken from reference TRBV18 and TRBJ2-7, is NAGVMQNPRHLVRRRGQEARLRCSPMKGHSHVYWYRQLPEEGLKFMVYLQKENIIDESGMPKERFSAEFPKEGPSILRIQQVVRGDSAAYFCASSPRLAGQQYFGPGTRLTVT.